The clone carrying this T cell receptor (beta chain) has just one count. This sample was included in a study of T cell changes during pregnancy in multiple sclerosis. Looked up from germline, CDR1 is SGHRS and CDR2 is YFSETQ. The length of the CDR3 is 16 residues. The V and J ends lost 3 bases and 5 bases, in that order; junction bases with no gene match: 10. The protocol was immunoSEQ multiplex PCR, while the TCRdb copy is restricted to in-frame clones and leaves out a portion. In the table there are 35,000 to 40,000 clones, around 89% of which are singletons. The V call is TRBV5-1, the J call TRBJ2-3; TRBD1 agrees at 9 bases. The sequenced sample was CD4+ T cells from peripheral blood mononuclear cells, obtained in the second trimester of pregnancy. This receptor was obtained from a female donor with multiple sclerosis, enrolled in a pregnancy study. The CDR3 is CASSSDRTGVGDTQYF. The CDR3 region has the DNA TGCGCCAGCAGCTCCGATCGGACAGGGGTTGGAGATACGCAGTATTTT.